The next 9 T cell receptor beta chains were all read from a single sample in a study of identical twins. One entry per CDR3 protein results from TCRdb running MiXCR on the 5' RACE reads. Of roughly 240,000 distinct CDR3 sequences listed, 6% to 8% were seen once; the top ten hold approximately 5.4%. These data were also filed under a second study, of yellow fever vaccine responses in identical twins.

Sequences were obtained from CD8+ T cells sorted from blood. All receptors come from a woman aged 18-30 years in good health.

This clonotype was observed at least ten times. CDR3 coding DNA: TGTGCCAGCAGTGGAGGAGCGGGAGATGTCCACGAGCAGTACTTC. It is translated as CASSGGAGDVHEQYF. The V and J genes are TRBV6-1 and TRBJ2-7; 8 bases match TRBD2. After removal of 4 bases from V and 5 bases from J, the junction contained 10 bases not matched to a gene. Germline assignment: CDR1 MNHNS and CDR2 SASEGT. The CDR3 contains 15 residues.

This clonotype was seen at least ten times. This chain joins TRBV7-6 and TRBJ1-1, with D unresolved. V was pared by 1 base and J by 0 bases, with 6 bases between. CDR3 size: 14 residues. CDR1 and CDR2 (germline): SGHVS, FNYEAQ. In DNA form, the CDR3 reads TGTGCCAGCAGCTTAGGTCACTTGAACACTGAAGCTTTCTTT. Protein: CASSLGHLNTEAFF.

At least ten counts were recorded for this clonotype. This CDR3 is CSVEDPRGRATDTQYF. CDR3 coding DNA: TGCAGCGTTGAAGATCCGCGCGGGAGGGCCACAGATACGCAGTATTTT. V and J are TRBV29-1 and TRBJ2-3, with 9 nucleotides matching TRBD2. The junction had 6 bases not matched to a gene; V was cut back by 0 bases and J by 2 bases. The CDR3 contains 16 residues. CDR1 is SQVTM and CDR2 is ANQGSEA in the germline V gene.

This chain links TRBV10-3 with TRBJ2-1, with D unresolved. This CDR3 has 12 residues. V gave up 0 bases and J gave up 12 bases, with 9 bases separating them. Germline CDR1 reads ENHRY; CDR2 reads SYGVKD. The CDR3 region has the DNA TGTGCCATCAGTGAGTCTGGCATTTTGCAGTTCTTC. It translates to CAISESGILQFF.

This clonotype has a count of ten or more. This sequence joins TRBV7-9 and TRBJ2-3; possibly TRBD2 for D (6 bases). The V gene's germline CDR1 is SEHNR and CDR2 FQNEAQ (reference sequence). The CDR3 covers 15 residues. Trimming shortened V by 3 bases and J by 1 base, and 11 bases separated the two germline ends. The CDR3 DNA sequence: TGTGCCAGCAGCTTGAGCGGGCGATGCACAGATACGCAGTATTTT. Amino acid sequence: CASSLSGRCTDTQYF.

This clonotype was counted ten times or more. This sequence joins TRBV10-2 and TRBJ1-4; D is unresolved. Deletions cut 1 base from V and 6 bases from J, with 15 bases between. CDR1 is WSHSY and CDR2 is SAAADI in the germline V gene. CDR3 length equals 16 residues. CDR3 amino acids: CASSEFGGSEDEKLFF. CDR3 bases: TGCGCCAGCAGTGAGTTTGGTGGAAGTGAGGATGAAAAACTGTTTTTT.

This clonotype was observed at least ten times. The chain uses TRBV12-3 or TRBV12-4 and TRBJ2-3; D call uncertain. This CDR3 spans 15 amino acids. V was pared by 2 bases and J by 2 bases, with 11 bases between. The CDR3 here is CASSLRHAFTDTQYF. CDR3 in DNA: TGTGCCAGCAGTTTACGCCACGCCTTCACAGATACGCAGTATTTT.

Only a few counts were recorded for this clonotype. Germline and junction disagree at one end, which may indicate a read error. The genes are TRBV5-1 and TRBJ2-7, with 11 bases fitting TRBD2. This CDR3 comprises 18 residues. In germline, CDR1 is SGHRS, CDR2 YFSETQ. The DNA for the CDR3 is TGCGCCAGCAGGTTGGGAAGGGGACTAGCGGAGAACTTCTACGAGCAGTACTTC. It specifies CASRLGRGLAENFYEQYF.

This clonotype was seen repeatedly, ten times or more. The V and J genes are TRBV4-1 and TRBJ2-7, with a possible D match to TRBD2 (5 bases). The V end lost 0 bases, the J end lost 5 bases, and 14 bases lay between the germline ends. The germline V gene encodes CDR1 MGHRA and CDR2 YSYEKL. The CDR3 has 15 residues. The CDR3 region is CASSQEVGVGDEQYF. The CDR3 DNA follows: TGCGCCAGCAGCCAAGAAGTGGGAGTAGGAGACGAGCAGTACTTC.